These 6 T cell receptor beta chains were sequenced from one sample in a study of sequential checkpoint blockade in melanoma. As for treatment: randomized to nivolumab then ipilimumab (arm A) or the reverse (arm B). TCRdb's table, derived via immunoSEQ multiplex PCR, lists solely in-frame clones and lacks some. Among 20,000 to 25,000 clones listed, 82% were seen once. Sequencing used CD8+ T cells sorted from blood (inferred from file names), obtained from a patient given nivolumab and ipilimumab in sequence. These receptors all stem from a human donor with melanoma.

The chain is built from TRBV27 and TRBJ2-5, with TRBD2 as a possible D gene (7 bases). V gave up 5 bases and J gave up 1 base, with 17 bases separating them. CDR1 is MNHEY, CDR2 SMNVEV, per germline (reference sequence). This CDR3 is 16 amino acids long. CDR3 in amino acids: CASSEGPGGFQETQYF. CDR3 DNA: TGTGCCAGCAGTGAGGGACCGGGGGGCTTCCAAGAGACCCAGTACTTC.

The genes are TRBV30 and TRBJ1-1; D might be TRBD1 (5 bases). V was cut by 5 bases and J by 11 bases, with 24 bases left in between. CDR3 length equals 14 residues. Germline CDR1 reads GTSNPN; CDR2 reads SVGIG (reference sequence). The chain's CDR3 is CAWGKTIRGLRAFF. CDR3 nucleotide sequence: TGTGCCTGGGGTAAAACTATAAGGGGACTTAGGGCTTTCTTT.

The V and J genes are TRBV6-5 and TRBJ1-1, with 8 bases aligning to TRBD1. Germline V gene lookup returns CDR1 MNHEY and CDR2 SVGAGI. The V gene end was trimmed by 4 bases and the J gene end by 4 bases; junction bases not matched to a gene: 11. This CDR3 contains 16 residues. The CDR3 coding sequence is TGTGCCAGCAGTTCCCCTTCGACAGGGGTAATCACTGAAGCTTTCTTT. This sequence encodes CASSSPSTGVITEAFF.

The V gene is TRBV27, the J gene TRBJ1-1; D unresolved. Germline assignment: CDR1 MNHEY and CDR2 SMNVEV (reference sequence). The CDR3 covers 16 residues. Trimming took off 6 bases at V and 0 bases at J, with 17 bases between the two ends. CDR3 in DNA: TGTGCCAGCAGACCTGCCGGGAGGGCGGTGAACACTGAAGCTTTCTTT. This translates into CASRPAGRAVNTEAFF.

The chain uses TRBV5-1 and TRBJ2-6; no firm D call. There are 14 residues in the CDR3. Germline CDR1 and CDR2: SGHRS and YFSETQ. V lost 5 bases to trimming and J lost 1 base, with 7 bases between them. CDR3 protein: CASRPTSGANVLTF. CDR3 nucleotides: TGCGCCAGCAGACCCACATCTGGGGCCAACGTCCTGACTTTC. Full variable domain (missing parts from reference TRBV5-1 and TRBJ2-6): KAGVTQTPRYLIKTRGQQVTLSCSPISGHRSVSWYQQTPGQGLQFLFEYFSETQRNKGNFPGRFSGRQFSNSRSEMNVSTLELGDSALYLCASRPTSGANVLTFGAGSRLTVL.

The V call is TRBV20-1, the J call TRBJ2-1; D not resolved. This CDR3 is built from 11 residues. V lost 0 bases, J lost 8 bases, and 5 bases lay in between. From germline, CDR1 is DFQATT and CDR2 SNEGSKA (reference sequence). This CDR3 reads CSARDSDEQFF. The CDR3, as DNA: TGCAGTGCTAGAGACTCAGATGAGCAGTTCTTC.